Sequencing of this T cell receptor (beta chain) was carried out in a study of blood T cell repertoires in COVID-19. Assay used: immunoSEQ multiplex PCR; TCRdb lists only in-frame clones, some missing. The table includes roughly 410,000 clones, about 88% detected once. This CDR3 has 14 amino acids. Germline V CDR1 and CDR2: ENHRY, SYGVKD. V dropped 2 bases and J dropped 7 bases, with 14 bases sitting between them. The V and J genes are TRBV10-3 and TRBJ1-1; D might be TRBD1 (5 bases). Sequencing used peripheral blood. The TCR sequence derives from a middle-aged woman with COVID-19, enrolled during active disease. The chain's CDR3 is CAISERFEDSEAFF. CDR3 in DNA: TGTGCCATCAGTGAGAGGTTCGAAGACAGTGAAGCTTTCTTT.